These 29 T cell receptor beta chains came from one sample sequenced in a study of blood T cell repertoires in COVID-19. Repertoires were generated with immunoSEQ multiplex PCR, while TCRdb's copy carries only in-frame clones and drops some. This sample has 140,000 or so clones, with 65% to 90% found just once. Sample: peripheral blood. The receptors derive from a human donor in a cohort sampled during active COVID-19.

This chain uses TRBV6-5 with TRBJ2-7; 12 positions agree with TRBD2. The CDR3 is 15 amino acids. Germline CDR1 is MNHEY and CDR2 is SVGAGI. J gave up 1 base and V 2 bases, and 0 bases lay outside the gene matches. CDR3 coding DNA: TGTGCCAGCAGTTACCTAGCGGGAGGGTCCTACGAGCAGTACTTC. Its translation is CASSYLAGGSYEQYF.

About this clone: The sample holds other DNA sequences that translate to the same CDR3. The chain couples TRBV9 to TRBJ2-6; weak D call: TRBD2 (5 bases). CDR1 is SGDLS and CDR2 is YYNGEE in the germline V gene. The CDR3 has 15 amino acids. V dropped 1 base and J dropped 1 base, with 6 bases sitting between them. DNA for the CDR3: TGTGCCAGCAGCGTAACGGGATCTGGGGCCAACGTCCTGACTTTC. It translates to CASSVTGSGANVLTF.

This clone was counted a single time. The CDR3 DNA reads TGCGCCAGCAGCGACGATGCAGGACTAGCTAAAGGGGAGCAGTACTTC. Protein sequence: CASSDDAGLAKGEQYF. The chain links TRBV4-1 to TRBJ2-7; 8 bases align to TRBD2. Trimming removed 5 bases from V and 7 bases from J; junction bases left unmatched: 16. CDR3 length equals 16 residues. Germline-derived CDR1 and CDR2 are MGHRA and YSYEKL.

V usage is TRBV3-1 (or the pseudogene TRBV3-2) and J usage is TRBJ2-7; 10 nucleotides agree with TRBD1. The V and J ends lost 3 bases and 2 bases, in that order; junction bases with no gene match: 4. CDR3 length: 15 amino acids. Germline loops: CDR1 LGHDT, CDR2 YNNKEL (reference sequence). CDR3 coding DNA: TGTGCCAGCAGCCAGGCCGGGACAGGGGCCTACGAGCAGTACTTC. This sequence encodes CASSQAGTGAYEQYF.

This sequence joins TRBV2 and TRBJ2-3, with 10 bases identical to TRBD1. The V segment lost 6 bases and the J segment 0 bases; nucleotides outside the gene matches: 6. There are 16 residues in the CDR3. Germline lookup yields CDR1 SNHLY and CDR2 FYNNEI. CDR3 DNA sequence: TGTGCCAGCAGGCATCGGACAGGGGGGAGCACAGATACGCAGTATTTT. It is translated as CASRHRTGGSTDTQYF.

This sequence joins TRBV6-2 or TRBV6-3 and TRBJ2-7, with D unresolved. Germline V CDR1 and CDR2: MNHEY, SVGEGT. V dropped 1 base and J dropped 2 bases, with 9 bases sitting between them. The CDR3 spans 14 residues. CDR3 coding DNA: TGTGCCAGCAGTTACTACAGTGAGACCTACGAGCAGTACTTC. It yields the protein CASSYYSETYEQYF.

The genes are TRBV28 and TRBJ2-7; 9 nucleotides match TRBD1. Germline-derived CDR1 and CDR2 are MDHEN and SYDVKM. The CDR3 covers 15 residues. With 6 bases clipped from V and 2 bases from J, the junction kept 8 bases outside the gene matches. As DNA, the CDR3 is TGTGCCAGCAGGTACTTGGACAGGGGAACCTACGAGCAGTACTTC. It encodes CASRYLDRGTYEQYF.

This clone appeared many times. The J gene is TRBJ2-7, the V gene TRBV7-9, with a weak D call TRBD1 (6 bases). V lost 0 bases and J lost 6, with 12 bases in between. The CDR3 has 14 amino acids. Germline V gene lookup returns CDR1 SEHNR and CDR2 FQNEAQ (reference sequence). This CDR3 reads CASSLAAGDGEQYF. The CDR3 DNA reads TGTGCCAGCAGCTTAGCGGCAGGGGATGGCGAGCAGTACTTC. The full variable domain, completed using reference TRBV7-9 and TRBJ2-7, is DTGVSQNPRHKITKRGQNVTFRCDPISEHNRLYWYRQTLGQGPEFLTYFQNEAQLEKSRLLSDRFSAERPKGSFSTLEIQRTEQGDSAMYLCASSLAAGDGEQYFGPGTRLTVT.

The chain is built from TRBV4-1 and TRBJ2-2, with 8 bases identical to TRBD2. V lost 4 bases and J lost 7; bases outside the gene matches: 14. CDR1 is MGHRA and CDR2 is YSYEKL in the germline V gene. The CDR3 runs to 17 residues. CDR3: CASSPRAGGGAVGELFF. In DNA, the CDR3 is TGCGCCAGCAGCCCCCGGGCGGGAGGCGGGGCCGTCGGGGAGCTGTTTTTT.

The chain joins TRBV15 to TRBJ2-5; the D is unclear. The germline CDR1 and CDR2 sequences are LNHNV and YYDKDF (reference sequence). The CDR3 covers 13 residues. The V and J ends lost 5 bases and 0 bases respectively, with 7 bases between them. Here the CDR3 reads CATSRQYQETQYF. As DNA, the CDR3 is TGTGCCACCAGCCGCCAGTACCAAGAGACCCAGTACTTC. Supplemented by reference TRBV15 and TRBJ2-5, the full variable domain reads DAMVIQNPRYQVTQFGKPVTLSCSQTLNHNVMYWYQQKSSQAPKLLFHYYDKDFNNEADTPDNFQSRRPNTSFCFLDIRSPGLGDTAMYLCATSRQYQETQYFGPGTRLLVL.

The V gene is TRBV11-2, the J gene TRBJ2-3, with 7 bases aligning to TRBD1. Germline lookup yields CDR1 SGHAT and CDR2 FQNNGV. After removal of 5 bases from V and 4 bases from J, the junction contained 6 bases not matched to a gene. This CDR3 region has 14 residues. In DNA, the CDR3 is TGTGCCAGCAGCGCGAAAACAGGGGCAGATACGCAGTATTTT. Its protein is CASSAKTGADTQYF.

The chain recombines TRBV28 with TRBJ2-7; the D gene is possibly TRBD2 (6 bases). The CDR3 runs 13 residues. The germline V gene encodes CDR1 MDHEN and CDR2 SYDVKM. Deletions cut 2 bases from V and 7 bases from J, with 12 bases between. The CDR3 is CASSLDRRAEQYF. CDR3 nucleotide sequence: TGTGCCAGCAGTTTAGATAGGAGGGCAGAGCAGTACTTC.

The chain carries TRBV11-2 and TRBJ2-7; 8 bases line up with TRBD1. The CDR3 spans 17 residues. CDR1 is SGHAT, CDR2 FQNNGV, per germline. The J segment lost 2 bases and the V segment lost 0 bases, leaving 9 bases of the junction unmatched. The CDR3 DNA sequence: TGTGCCAGCAGCTTAGATCGCCCCAGACAGGGGACCTACGAGCAGTACTTC. Translation: CASSLDRPRQGTYEQYF. The variable domain in full, with the rest retrieved from reference TRBV11-2 and TRBJ2-7, is EAGVAQSPRYKIIEKRQSVAFWCNPISGHATLYWYQQILGQGPKLLIQFQNNGVVDDSQLPKDRFSAERLKGVDSTLKIQPAKLEDSAVYLCASSLDRPRQGTYEQYFGPGTRLTVT.

J is TRBJ1-4 and V is TRBV5-4, with D tentatively TRBD1 (6 bases). Trimming removed 5 bases at V and 0 bases at J, with 14 bases between. The V gene's germline CDR1 is SGHNT and CDR2 YYREEE (reference sequence). This CDR3 contains 16 residues. The CDR3 protein is CASSSQGNPTNEKLFF. The CDR3 coding sequence is TGTGCCAGCAGTTCACAGGGCAACCCAACTAATGAAAAACTGTTTTTT. The full variable domain, its missing parts supplied by reference TRBV5-4 and TRBJ1-4, is ETGVTQSPTHLIKTRGQQVTLRCSSQSGHNTVSWYQQALGQGPQFIFQYYREEENGRGNFPPRFSGLQFPNYSSELNVNALELDDSALYLCASSSQGNPTNEKLFFGSGTQLSVL.

The chain links TRBV2 to TRBJ2-1; 7 nucleotides line up with TRBD1. CDR3 length equals 14 residues. V shed 8 bases, J shed 7 bases, and the junction held 11 bases outside the gene matches. Per germline, CDR1 SNHLY and CDR2 FYNNEI. The CDR3, as DNA: TGTGCCAGCCCTAGACAGGGCACGGTGAATGAGCAGTTCTTC. It encodes CASPRQGTVNEQFF.

This chain links TRBV28 with TRBJ1-1, with 12 bases fitting TRBD1. The CDR3 runs to 15 residues. Germline V gives CDR1 MDHEN, CDR2 SYDVKM. V trimming: 6 bases; J trimming: 4 bases; junction bases outside the gene matches: 6. CDR3 in DNA: TGTGCCAGCAGAAGGGACAGGGGGCGCCTCACTGAAGCTTTCTTT. Residues: CASRRDRGRLTEAFF.

This clone appeared a single time. This chain links TRBV19 with TRBJ2-2; 9 positions agree with TRBD2. The germline V gene encodes CDR1 LNHDA and CDR2 SQIVND (reference sequence). V lost 11 bases and J lost 6; bases outside the gene matches: 10. There are 14 residues in the CDR3. DNA of the CDR3: TGTGCCTGCCGGGGGCGGGAGGGGGCCGGGGAGCTGTTTTTT. As protein: CACRGREGAGELFF.

This chain connects TRBV4-2 to TRBJ2-7, with 7 bases lining up with TRBD2. Looked up from germline, CDR1 is LGHNA and CDR2 is YNFKEQ. The length of the CDR3 is 15 residues. V lost 1 base to trimming and J lost 2 bases; unmatched junction nucleotides: 5. The chain's CDR3 is CASSQGLAITYEQYF. CDR3 bases: TGTGCCAGCAGCCAAGGACTAGCTATTACCTACGAGCAGTACTTC.

The chain has TRBV19 and TRBJ2-3; 12 bases fit TRBD2. The CDR3 loop spans 17 amino acids. V lost 5 bases to trimming and J lost 2 bases; unmatched junction nucleotides: 8. From germline, CDR1 is LNHDA and CDR2 SQIVND (reference sequence). CDR3 residues: CASSPPRTSGNTDTQYF. The CDR3 DNA reads TGTGCCAGTAGTCCCCCAAGGACTAGCGGGAACACAGATACGCAGTATTTT.

The CDR3 here is CASSDGDTDHYGYTF. The CDR3 DNA reads TGTGCCAGCAGTGATGGGGACACCGACCACTATGGCTACACCTTC. The chain uses TRBV6-1 and TRBJ1-2; D is perhaps TRBD1 (6 bases). The CDR3 is 15 residues long. The germline gives CDR1 MNHNS, CDR2 SASEGT. V lost 3 bases and J lost 3, with 14 bases in between.

V gene TRBV7-3 combines with J gene TRBJ2-3; tentatively, D is TRBD1 (7 bases). The germline V and J ends were trimmed by 4 bases and 4 bases, with 21 bases remaining between them. The CDR3 spans 17 residues. Germline CDR1 is SGHTA and CDR2 is FQGTGA. The CDR3 DNA sequence: TGTGCCAGCAGCTCGGGGGTAGGGCGACAGGGCGCAGATACGCAGTATTTT. As protein: CASSSGVGRQGADTQYF.

This clone has just a few counts. This chain links TRBV5-1 with TRBJ1-3; D is unresolved. CDR1 is SGHRS, CDR2 YFSETQ, per germline. The CDR3 has 14 amino acids. Trimming removed 5 bases from V and 0 bases from J, with 9 bases in between. CDR3 sequence (DNA): TGCGCCAGCAGGTTAGAACTCTCTGGAAACACCATATATTTT. This encodes CASRLELSGNTIYF.

The V gene is TRBV6-5, the J gene TRBJ2-7, with 10 bases matching TRBD1. CDR1 and CDR2 (germline): MNHEY, SVGAGI. This CDR3 is built from 14 residues. Losses at the gene ends were 7 bases for V and 5 bases for J; bases not matched to a gene: 8. The DNA for the CDR3 is TGTGCCAGCACCATAGACAGGGGGCTCCACGAGCAGTACTTC. It specifies CASTIDRGLHEQYF.

This chain joins TRBV7-2 and TRBJ2-7; 10 bases are shared with TRBD1. The V gene end was trimmed by 6 bases and the J gene end by 6 bases; junction bases not matched to a gene: 5. CDR3 length: 13 amino acids. Germline CDR1 is SGHTA and CDR2 is FQGNSA. Written as DNA, the CDR3 is TGTGCCAGCAGTCTGACAGGGGGCCTCGAGCAGTACTTC. This sequence encodes CASSLTGGLEQYF.

This chain links TRBV4-3 with TRBJ2-6, with D possibly matching TRBD1 (6 bases). Per germline, CDR1 LGHNA and CDR2 YSLEER. This CDR3 spans 18 amino acids. V gave up 4 bases and J gave up 2 bases, with 18 bases separating them. The CDR3 nucleotides are TGCGCCAGCAGCCGCCACCGAATACAGGGAGCTGGGGCCAACGTCCTGACTTTC. It specifies CASSRHRIQGAGANVLTF.

The rearrangement uses TRBV4-3 and TRBJ1-5; 8 positions match TRBD1. V shed 3 bases and J 2 bases; nucleotides not matched to a gene: 12. This CDR3 comprises 18 residues. The germline CDR1 and CDR2 sequences are LGHNA and YSLEER. The CDR3 spells CASSQGWTGMWGNQPQHF. The CDR3 nucleotides read TGCGCCAGCAGCCAGGGTTGGACAGGGATGTGGGGCAATCAGCCCCAGCATTTT.

This rearrangement joins TRBV28 to TRBJ2-3; maybe TRBD1 (6 bases). The CDR3 length is 15 residues. V dropped 5 bases and J dropped 0 bases, with 12 bases sitting between them. Germline V gene lookup returns CDR1 MDHEN and CDR2 SYDVKM. The CDR3, as DNA: TGTGCCAGCAGTCGAGACAGGCCTAGCACAGATACGCAGTATTTT. Its protein is CASSRDRPSTDTQYF.

The chain links TRBV5-1 to TRBJ1-1; D gene unclear. CDR3 length: 15 residues. CDR1 and CDR2 (germline): SGHRS, YFSETQ. Trimming removed 0 bases from V and 1 base from J, with 10 bases in between. CDR3 DNA sequence: TGCGCCAGCAGCTTGGCCAGCGGAGGGAACACTGAAGCTTTCTTT. Its protein is CASSLASGGNTEAFF.

The rearrangement joins TRBV24-1 to TRBJ2-5; 15 bases align to TRBD2. V was pared by 4 bases and J by 2 bases, with 4 bases of the junction left unmatched. The CDR3 loop spans 17 amino acids. Germline V gives CDR1 KGHDR, CDR2 SFDVKD. The DNA for the CDR3 is TGTGCCACCAGTGACTCCGGACTAGCGGGAGGGCAAGAGACCCAGTACTTC. Residues: CATSDSGLAGGQETQYF.